Ten or more counts support the clone carrying this T cell receptor (beta chain). Its antigen is as yet unknown. Thyroid surgery took place with no prior treatment in any patient. Original methodology: Across clinicopathological groups, CDR3 differences served as the basis for building a distant-metastasis classifier for papillary thyroid cancer. With MiXCR, TCRdb called clones anew from the PCR reads. The V and J calls here are based on TCRdb, not the publication. Found here are 30,000 or so clones, around 7% of them singletons; the top ten hold about 45%. This entry is derived from a study of metastatic and nonmetastatic thyroid tumors. Study-level background: The comparison covered peripheral blood and tumor or nodule tissue in malignant and benign thyroid patients.

V was clipped by 5 bases and J by 3 bases, with 10 bases between them. Germline CDR1 reads MNHEY; CDR2 reads SVGEGT. The CDR3 consists of 13 residues. General study results and limits: Across blood and tumor, TCR beta diversity in malignant thyroid tumors was reportedly significantly higher than in benign nodules.

Sequenced sample: blood. The rearrangement joins TRBV6-2 or TRBV6-3 to TRBJ1-2; D perhaps matches TRBD1 (5 bases). This clonotype was obtained from a female donor with papillary thyroid cancer or a benign thyroid nodule (not recorded which). Some clones in this sample may be carry-over from other donors' samples. The chain's CDR3 is CASSLGEHYGYTF. CDR3 DNA: TGTGCCAGCAGTCTGGGGGAGCACTATGGCTACACCTTC.